Only a few counts were recorded for the clone carrying this T cell receptor beta chain. No antigen is known for it. TCRdb re-derived calls from the RT-PCR reads in MiXCR, one entry per CDR3 protein. The data hold 650,000 or so distinct CDR3 sequences, with about 15% observed a single time. The sample belongs to a study of response to subunit inactivated influenza vaccine. The J segment lost 2 bases and the V segment lost 6 bases, leaving 8 bases of the junction unmatched. Germline lookup yields CDR1 MNHEY and CDR2 SVGEGT. The CDR3 has 15 amino acids. Findings and limits, study-wide: The authors put forward the suggestion that each seasonal influenza vaccination may bring in only a limited number of new T cells.

This sequence originates from a man aged 50 to 60 who received an inactivated influenza vaccine. The starting material was PBMCs from blood, obtained approximately 15 days before vaccination. The rearrangement joins TRBV6-2 or TRBV6-3 to TRBJ2-7; 9 positions agree with TRBD1. This chain's CDR3 is CASRYRGPTTYEQYF. The CDR3 nucleotides are TGTGCCAGCAGGTACAGGGGGCCAACTACCTACGAGCAGTACTTC.